Following are 7 T cell receptor beta chains from one sample sequenced in a study of blood T cell repertoires in COVID-19. Clones were sequenced by immunoSEQ multiplex PCR, and TCRdb holds only the in-frame ones, with some missing. Among roughly 47,000 clones, roughly 88% were seen once, and the ten largest hold approximately 33%. Sequences were obtained from peripheral blood. The source of these receptors is a woman of 80 years or more with COVID-19, enrolled during active disease.

The V call is TRBV6-6, the J call TRBJ1-2; D not resolved. The CDR3 runs to 11 residues. V gave up 7 bases and J gave up 1 base, with 4 bases separating them. Germline V gene lookup returns CDR1 MNHNY and CDR2 SVGAGI (reference sequence). CDR3 nucleotides: TGTGCCAGCACCTATAACTATGGCTACACCTTC. Translation: CASTYNYGYTF.

The chain combines TRBV29-1 with TRBJ2-2; D call uncertain. The V and J ends lost 3 bases and 7 bases respectively, with 6 bases between them. The germline V gene encodes CDR1 SQVTM and CDR2 ANQGSEA. The CDR3 has 11 residues. The CDR3 DNA sequence: TGCAGCGTTGATGTTCTCGGGGAGCTGTTTTTT. Its translation is CSVDVLGELFF.

This clone was counted only a few times. The chain couples TRBV4-3 to TRBJ2-7, with unresolved D. CDR3 length: 14 residues. Germline V gene data show CDR1 as LGHNA and CDR2 as YSLEER. Trimming pared 1 base from V and 3 bases from J, leaving 10 bases between. CDR3 in DNA: TGCGCCAGCAGCCAAGGACTGAACTACTACGAGCAGTACTTC. This encodes CASSQGLNYYEQYF.

This chain uses TRBV7-9 with TRBJ1-2; D possibly corresponds to TRBD1 (6 bases). The CDR3 runs 15 residues. Germline assignment: CDR1 SEHNR and CDR2 FQNEAQ (reference sequence). Deletions cut 3 bases from V and 7 bases from J, with 18 bases between. The CDR3 region has the DNA TGTGCCAGCAGCTTTTACCCCGTACAGGGTCGTGGCTACACCTTC. This translates into CASSFYPVQGRGYTF.

This chain uses TRBV19 with TRBJ2-1; 7 bases align to TRBD2. The CDR3 length is 17 residues. V dropped 5 bases and J dropped 3; count of bases not matched to a gene: 13. Germline V gives CDR1 LNHDA, CDR2 SQIVND (reference sequence). The CDR3 protein is CASSHRPGTTYYNEQFF. DNA for the CDR3: TGTGCCAGTAGTCATCGCCCCGGGACTACCTACTACAATGAGCAGTTCTTC. Combining the CDR3 with reference TRBV19 and TRBJ2-1 gives the whole variable domain DGGITQSPKYLFRKEGQNVTLSCEQNLNHDAMYWYRQDPGQGLRLIYYSQIVNDFQKGDIAEGYSVSREKKESFPLTVTSAQKNPTAFYLCASSHRPGTTYYNEQFFGPGTRLTVL.

V is TRBV7-8 and J is TRBJ1-1; weak D call: TRBD1 (5 bases). Germline-derived CDR1 and CDR2 are SGHVS and FQNEAQ. V lost 0 bases, J lost 1 base, and 9 bases lay in between. The CDR3 spans 15 residues. CDR3 DNA: TGTGCCAGCAGCTTAGCCAGGGCGACGAACACTGAAGCTTTCTTT. Translated, it gives CASSLARATNTEAFF. Supplemented by reference TRBV7-8 and TRBJ1-1, the full variable domain reads GAGVSQSPRYKVAKRGQDVALRCDPISGHVSLFWYQQALGQGPEFLTYFQNEAQLDKSGLPSDRFFAERPEGSVSTLKIQRTQQEDSAVYLCASSLARATNTEAFFGQGTRLTVV.

This clone has just one count. The chain joins TRBV7-9 to TRBJ2-3, with no clear D. CDR1 and CDR2 from the germline V gene are SEHNR and FQNEAQ (reference sequence). Trimming pared 5 bases from V and 5 bases from J, leaving 14 bases between. CDR3 size: 14 residues. CDR3 loop: CASSLTNPLDTQYF. The CDR3 bases are TGTGCCAGCAGCCTAACCAACCCCCTAGATACGCAGTATTTT.